This TCR beta chain originates from a study of OX40 agonist ivuxolimab in advanced cancers. As for the study in general: The diagnoses of dose-escalation patients were hepatocellular carcinoma, melanoma, renal cell or head and neck cancer. Overall study findings and caveats: Dosing at 0.1 to 3.0 mg/kg was accompanied by clonal expansion of CD4+ and CD8+ blood T cells by week 6.

Germline V gene data show CDR1 as SGHAT and CDR2 as FQNNGV. This CDR3 comprises 18 residues. Trimming cost V 1 base and J 6 bases; bases outside gene matches: 7. Comment on this clone: Its target is unknown.

Produced via immunoSEQ multiplex PCR; TCRdb's table is partial and in-frame only. The sample holds around 84,000 clones; over 85% are singletons and the top ten take 11%. This chain connects TRBV11-2 to TRBJ2-2; TRBD2 matches 14 bases. The TCR was taken from an adult with an advanced solid tumor such as melanoma, head and neck, liver or kidney cancer. The source material was CD4+ or CD8+ T cells sorted from blood, sampled in a trial of the OX40 agonist ivuxolimab. CDR3 amino acids: CASSLVGLAGAKPGELFF. CDR3 bases: TGTGCCAGCAGCTTAGTGGGACTAGCGGGAGCTAAGCCCGGGGAGCTGTTTTTT.